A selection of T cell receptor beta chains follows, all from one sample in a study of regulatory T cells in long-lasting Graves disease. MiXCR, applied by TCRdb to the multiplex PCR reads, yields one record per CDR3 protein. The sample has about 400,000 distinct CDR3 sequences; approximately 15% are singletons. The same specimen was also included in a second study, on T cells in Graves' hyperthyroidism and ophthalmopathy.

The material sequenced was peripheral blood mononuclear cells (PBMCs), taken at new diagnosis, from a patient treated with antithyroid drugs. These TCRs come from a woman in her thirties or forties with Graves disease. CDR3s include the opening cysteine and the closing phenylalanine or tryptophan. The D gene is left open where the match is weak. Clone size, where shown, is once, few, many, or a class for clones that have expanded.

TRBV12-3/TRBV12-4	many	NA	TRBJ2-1	TGTGCCAGCAGTCTCGGACCCGACCCCTACAATGAGCAGTTCTTC	CASSLGPDPYNEQFF
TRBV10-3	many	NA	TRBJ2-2	TGTGCCATCAGTGAGGTTGGCACAGCCTGGGAGCTGTTTTTT	CAISEVGTAWELFF
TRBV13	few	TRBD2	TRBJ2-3	TGTGCCAGCAGCTTCGCTAGCCGGGGGGCAGATACGCAGTATTTT	CASSFASRGADTQYF
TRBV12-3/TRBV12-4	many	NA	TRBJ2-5	TGTACCAGCAGTGGGGCCGCGAGGGAGACCCAGTACTTC	CTSSGAARETQYF
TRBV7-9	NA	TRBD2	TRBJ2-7	TGTGCCAGCGGGGGACTAGGCTACGAGCAGTACTTC	CASGGLGYEQYF
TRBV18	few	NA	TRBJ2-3	TGTGCCAGCTCACCGGGTCCGAGCGATACGCAGTATTTT	CASSPGPSDTQYF
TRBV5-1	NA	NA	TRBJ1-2	TGCGCCAGCAGCTTGGGGGTGGATGGCTACACCTTC	CASSLGVDGYTF
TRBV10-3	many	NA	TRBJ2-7	TGTGCCATCGGGCCCCCCAGCTCCTACGAGCAGTACTTC	CAIGPPSSYEQYF
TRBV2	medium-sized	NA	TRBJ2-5	TGTGCCAGCAGTGAATTAGGGGGACGTGGGGAGACCCAGTACTTC	CASSELGGRGETQYF
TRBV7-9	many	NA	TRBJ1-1	TGTGCCAGCAGCTCACGGACGGACGGGAACACTGAAGCTTTCTTT	CASSSRTDGNTEAFF
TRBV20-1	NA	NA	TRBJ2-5	TGCAGTGCTAGTTTCGGCAGGTTACAAGAGACCCAGTACTTC	CSASFGRLQETQYF
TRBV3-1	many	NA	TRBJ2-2	TGTGCCAGCAGCCAAGATAGTTTAAGGGAGCTGTTTTTT	CASSQDSLRELFF
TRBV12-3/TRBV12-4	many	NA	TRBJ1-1	TGTGCCAGCAGTTTAGCCCAGGGGCTCATGAACACTGAAGCTTTCTTT	CASSLAQGLMNTEAFF
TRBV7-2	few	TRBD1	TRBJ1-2	TGTGCCAGCAGCTCAGGGTACAGGGGGTATGACTATGGCTACACCTTC	CASSSGYRGYDYGYTF
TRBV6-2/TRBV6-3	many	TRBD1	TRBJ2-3	TGTGCCAGCAGTTACCGGTCCGGGACAGGGGGCATGGCAGATACGCAGTATTTT	CASSYRSGTGGMADTQYF
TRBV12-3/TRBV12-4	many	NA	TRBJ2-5	TGTGCCAGCAGTTATAAGGTTTCGGAGACCCAGTACTTC	CASSYKVSETQYF
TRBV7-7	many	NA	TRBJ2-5	TGTGCTAGCAGCTTGGGAACCACGGGACGGCGTTTGGAGACCCAGTACTTC	CASSLGTTGRRLETQYF
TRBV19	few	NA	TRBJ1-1	TGTGCCAGTATCGTCCGAAACAATTTGAACACTGAAGCTTTCTTT	CASIVRNNLNTEAFF
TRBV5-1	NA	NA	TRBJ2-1	TGCGCCAGCAGCTTGCCGACGGGCGGCTCCTACAATGAGCAGTTCTTC	CASSLPTGGSYNEQFF
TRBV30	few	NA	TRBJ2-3	TGTGCCTGGAGTGTAGGTAGCAGTACTAGCACAGATACGCAGTATTTT	CAWSVGSSTSTDTQYF
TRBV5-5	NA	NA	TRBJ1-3	TGTGCCAGCAGCCGAGACTTGGGCGGTAGCTCTGGAAACACCATATATTTT	CASSRDLGGSSGNTIYF
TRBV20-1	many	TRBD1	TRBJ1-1	TGCAGTTTTCTCGGGACAGGGGCGATAACTGAAGCTTTCTTT	CSFLGTGAITEAFF
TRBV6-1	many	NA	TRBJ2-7	TGTGCCAGCACGCGACAGGAGTTGGCCTACGAGCAGTACTTC	CASTRQELAYEQYF
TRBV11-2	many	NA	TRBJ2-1	TGTGCCAGCAGCTTAGATCGGAGTGGGAGAGGTGAGCAGTTCTTC	CASSLDRSGRGEQFF
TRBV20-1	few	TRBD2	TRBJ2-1	TGCAGTGCCCCGGGACTAGCGGAAGGGCTGTACTTCTTC	CSAPGLAEGLYFF
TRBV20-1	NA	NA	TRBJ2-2	TGCAGTGGGACATCGAACACCGGGGAGCTGTTTTTT	CSGTSNTGELFF
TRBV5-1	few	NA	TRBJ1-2	TGCGCCAGCCCTGTGGCAGGAACTTATGGCTACACCTTC	CASPVAGTYGYTF
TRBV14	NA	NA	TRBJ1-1	TGTGCCAGCAGCCAATTCCGAGGGAACAGTGAAGCTTTCTTT	CASSQFRGNSEAFF
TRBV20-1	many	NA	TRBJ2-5	TGCAGTGCTAGAGATCGTGGCGCCGCGGGGACCCAGTACTTC	CSARDRGAAGTQYF
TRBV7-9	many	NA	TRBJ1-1	TGTGCCAGCAGCTCTAGTGTGAGCACTGAAGCTTTCTTT	CASSSSVSTEAFF
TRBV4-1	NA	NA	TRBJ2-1	TGTGCCAGCAGCCAAGGGGTAGGGATCGGCTATGAGCAGTTCTTC	CASSQGVGIGYEQFF
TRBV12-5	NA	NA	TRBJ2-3	TGTGCTAGTGGTCCCCTCGGAGATACGCAGTATTTT	CASGPLGDTQYF
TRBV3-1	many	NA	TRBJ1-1	TGTGCCAGCAGCCTTCTAGGGCCAAAAAAAGCTTTCTTT	CASSLLGPKKAFF
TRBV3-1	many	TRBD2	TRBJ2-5	TGTGCCAGCAGCCGGGGACTAGCGGGAGTGGAAGAGACCCAGTACTTC	CASSRGLAGVEETQYF
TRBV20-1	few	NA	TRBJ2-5	TGCAGTGCTAGAGAATGGGGGACGAGAGCAGCGGAGACCCAGTACTTC	CSAREWGTRAAETQYF
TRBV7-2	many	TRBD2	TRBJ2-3	TGTGCCAGCAGCTTCCGGACTAGGTTGACAGATACGCAGTATTTT	CASSFRTRLTDTQYF
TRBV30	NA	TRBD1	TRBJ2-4	TGTGCCTGGAGTTCGGGACAGGGCAAAAACATTCAGTACTTC	CAWSSGQGKNIQYF
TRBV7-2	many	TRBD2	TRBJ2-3	TGTGCCAGCAGCGGCGGACTAGCGGGAGGAGATACGCAGTATTTT	CASSGGLAGGDTQYF
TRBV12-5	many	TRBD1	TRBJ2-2	TGTGCTAGTGGTTTCTCCCAGGGGGCGGGTTACGCCGGGGAGCTGTTTTTT	CASGFSQGAGYAGELFF
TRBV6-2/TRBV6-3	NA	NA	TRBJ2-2	TGTGCCAGCAGTACGAGTGGGAACACCGGGGAGCTGTTTTTT	CASSTSGNTGELFF
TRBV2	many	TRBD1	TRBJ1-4	TGTGCCAGCAGTCGGACAGGCCGATTGAGTGAAAAACTGTTTTTT	CASSRTGRLSEKLFF
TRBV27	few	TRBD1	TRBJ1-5	TGTGCCAGCAGTGCCCGACAGGGGAATCAGCCCCAGCATTTT	CASSARQGNQPQHF
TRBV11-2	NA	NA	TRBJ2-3	TGTGCCAGCAGCCCCACAGGGACCACAGATACGCAGTATTTT	CASSPTGTTDTQYF
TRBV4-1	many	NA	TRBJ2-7	TGCGCCAGCAGCCACACCACAGGGAGCTCCTACGAGCAGTACTTC	CASSHTTGSSYEQYF
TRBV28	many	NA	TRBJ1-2	TGTGCCAGCAGTACCCCCGAGGGGCCTGACTATGGCTACACCTTC	CASSTPEGPDYGYTF
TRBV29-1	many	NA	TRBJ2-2	TGCAGCGTTAAAGGCTATCCGGGCACCGGGGAGCTGTTTTTT	CSVKGYPGTGELFF
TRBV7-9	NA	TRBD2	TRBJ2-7	TGTGCCAGCAGCACTAGCGAGGTCTCCTACGAGCAGTACTTC	CASSTSEVSYEQYF
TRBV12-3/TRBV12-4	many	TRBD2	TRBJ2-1	TGTGCCAGCATCAGACTAGCGGGAGGGTACAATGAGCAGTTCTTC	CASIRLAGGYNEQFF
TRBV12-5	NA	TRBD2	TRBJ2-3	TGTGCTAGTGGTTTGGGCCCCAAGGCTGGCGGGAGGGCCATAGATACGCAGTATTTT	CASGLGPKAGGRAIDTQYF
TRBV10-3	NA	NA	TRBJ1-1	TGTGCCATCAGTGACCGGGGTAACGACCAAGCTTTCTTT	CAISDRGNDQAFF
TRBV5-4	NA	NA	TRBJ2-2	TGTGCCAGCAGCTTGGGTTTTAACACCGGGGAGCTGTTTTTT	CASSLGFNTGELFF
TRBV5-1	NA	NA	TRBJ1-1	TGCGCCAGCAGCCCCCCCTCGGTAGGGAAGAACACTGAAGCTTTCTTT	CASSPPSVGKNTEAFF
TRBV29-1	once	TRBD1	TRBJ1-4	TGCAGCGTTGATGGGACAGAAACGGACAGGGGACTGTTTTTT	CSVDGTETDRGLFF
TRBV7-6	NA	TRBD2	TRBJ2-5	TGTGCCAGCACCCCTGTAGCGACTAGCGGGGGAGGTTGGGAGACCCAGTACTTC	CASTPVATSGGGWETQYF
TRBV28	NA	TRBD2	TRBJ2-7	TGTGCCAGCAGTGCCACCGCGACTAGCGCGTCCTACGAGCAGTACTTC	CASSATATSASYEQYF
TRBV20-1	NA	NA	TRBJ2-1	TGCAGTGCTAGAGATCAGGTCGATGAGCAGTTCTTC	CSARDQVDEQFF
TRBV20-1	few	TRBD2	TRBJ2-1	TGCAGTGCTAGAGAAGGACTAGCGGCGTTCTCCTACAATGAGCAGTTCTTC	CSAREGLAAFSYNEQFF